What follows are 22 T cell receptor beta chains derived from one specimen sequenced in a study of shared clonotypes between healthy human individuals. TCRdb's table, derived via immunoSEQ multiplex PCR, lists solely in-frame clones and lacks some. The sample lists roughly 2.2 million clones, approximately 93% occurring once. The sequencing input was naive CD4+ T cells from PBMCs. This sample's subset: CD45RA+ positively selected. The source is a man aged 18 to 35 in good health. Some clones in this sample may be carry-over from other donors' samples.

This chain connects TRBV6-5 to TRBJ1-1, with D perhaps matching TRBD1 (6 bases). The V end was cut by 7 bases, the J end by 1 base, with 16 bases between. CDR1 is MNHEY and CDR2 is SVGAGI in the germline V gene. The CDR3 length is 15 residues. CDR3: CASTPPGGANTEAFF. In DNA, the CDR3 is TGTGCCAGCACACCGCCCGGGGGGGCGAACACTGAAGCTTTCTTT.

The chain uses TRBV7-8 and TRBJ2-2; no firm D call. Germline V gene data show CDR1 as SGHVS and CDR2 as FQNEAQ. This CDR3 is built from 17 residues. Between the trimmed V and J ends, which lost 4 bases and 0 bases, there was a span of 15 bases. CDR3 sequence (DNA): TGTGCCAGCAGCTCACAAGGGTTAGACGCGAACACCGGGGAGCTGTTTTTT. It specifies CASSSQGLDANTGELFF.

The chain couples TRBV5-1 to TRBJ2-3; 11 nucleotides line up with TRBD1. This CDR3 spans 15 amino acids. Looked up from germline, CDR1 is SGHRS and CDR2 is YFSETQ. V was clipped by 0 bases and J by 7 bases; unmatched bases: 4. CDR3 nucleotides: TGCGCCAGCAGCTTGGCCGGGACAGGGGGACATACGCAGTATTTT. This translates into CASSLAGTGGHTQYF.

The chain combines TRBV2 with TRBJ1-2, with D maybe TRBD1 (5 bases). There are 14 residues in the CDR3. Per the germline V gene, CDR1 is SNHLY and CDR2 is FYNNEI. Trimming took off 3 bases at V and 8 bases at J, with 16 bases between the two ends. CDR3 in DNA: TGTGCCAGCAGTGACCGAACAGGTCTGGGGGGCTACACCTTC. As protein: CASSDRTGLGGYTF.

The chain couples TRBV5-1 to TRBJ2-7; D ambiguous. The CDR3 has 13 residues. CDR1 SGHRS and CDR2 YFSETQ come from the germline V gene. The V end lost 3 bases, the J end lost 3 bases, and 10 bases lay between the germline ends. CDR3 sequence: CASSSTSFYEQYF. In nucleotides, the CDR3 is TGCGCCAGCAGCTCCACATCCTTCTACGAGCAGTACTTC. The complete variable domain, with remaining parts taken from reference TRBV5-1 and TRBJ2-7, reads KAGVTQTPRYLIKTRGQQVTLSCSPISGHRSVSWYQQTPGQGLQFLFEYFSETQRNKGNFPGRFSGRQFSNSRSEMNVSTLELGDSALYLCASSSTSFYEQYFGPGTRLTVT.

Note on this clone: Other DNA sequences of this sample code for an identical CDR3. The rearrangement joins TRBV7-9 to TRBJ2-7, with no clear D. This CDR3 has 12 amino acids. Germline V gene data show CDR1 as SEHNR and CDR2 as FQNEAQ (reference sequence). Trimming stripped 3 bases from V and 0 bases from J, with 3 bases between. CDR3 sequence reads: CASSFSSYEQYF. The CDR3, as DNA: TGTGCCAGCAGCTTCTCCTCCTACGAGCAGTACTTC.

The rearrangement uses TRBV7-8 and TRBJ1-1; TRBD1 might be the D (6 bases). CDR3 length: 15 amino acids. Germline V CDR1 and CDR2: SGHVS, FQNEAQ. V was trimmed by 3 bases and J by 5 bases, leaving 16 bases between them. The CDR3 sequence is CASSFFSRGETEAFF. In nucleotides, the CDR3 is TGTGCCAGCAGCTTCTTCTCAAGGGGGGAGACTGAAGCTTTCTTT.

The CDR3 DNA follows: TGTGCGTCCCGGGACAGGGGAGGAGGAGCTACAAATGAGCAGTTCTTC. This codes for CASRDRGGGATNEQFF. The chain links TRBV28 to TRBJ2-1; 10 nucleotides line up with TRBD1. The germline V gene encodes CDR1 MDHEN and CDR2 SYDVKM. This CDR3 contains 16 residues.

The J gene is TRBJ2-6, the V gene TRBV11-2; 9 positions agree with TRBD1. The CDR3 has 18 amino acids. Per the germline V gene, CDR1 is SGHAT and CDR2 is FQNNGV. The V segment lost 6 bases and the J segment 2 bases; nucleotides outside the gene matches: 11. CDR3: CASRHTGGNTPGANVLTF. The CDR3 region has the DNA TGTGCCAGCAGGCACACAGGGGGCAATACCCCTGGGGCCAACGTCCTGACTTTC.

The chain combines TRBV6-6 with TRBJ2-7; D gene ambiguous. The CDR3 has 13 residues. Trimming took off 5 bases at V and 7 bases at J, with 15 bases between the two ends. Germline V lookup: CDR1 MNHNY, CDR2 SVGAGI (reference sequence). This CDR3 is CASSPRLPKEQYF. CDR3 in DNA: TGTGCCAGCAGTCCCCGACTCCCGAAGGAGCAGTACTTC.

The chain has TRBV7-2 and TRBJ2-7; no definite D call. The CDR3 consists of 14 residues. V was trimmed by 5 bases and J by 1 base, leaving 12 bases between them. Germline V gives CDR1 SGHTA, CDR2 FQGNSA. The CDR3 spells CASSPPYGSYEQYF. CDR3 sequence (DNA): TGTGCCAGCAGCCCCCCGTACGGTTCCTACGAGCAGTACTTC.

As for this clone: This CDR3 is also generated by other DNA sequences in the sample. V gene TRBV6-1 combines with J gene TRBJ2-2, with TRBD2 as a possible D gene (5 bases). V dropped 8 bases and J dropped 2 bases, with 12 bases sitting between them. This CDR3 comprises 14 residues. Germline V gene lookup returns CDR1 MNHNS and CDR2 SASEGT. CDR3 region: CASSEGLNTGELFF. CDR3 in DNA: TGTGCCAGCTCTGAGGGATTAAACACCGGGGAGCTGTTTTTT.

The rearrangement joins TRBV28 to TRBJ2-3; a possible D gene is TRBD1 (6 bases). V was cut by 8 bases and J by 2 bases, with 14 bases left in between. This CDR3 region has 14 residues. Germline assignment: CDR1 MDHEN and CDR2 SYDVKM. CDR3 nucleotide sequence: TGTGCCAGCTACGGACAGATCTACACAGATACGCAGTATTTT. Encoded protein: CASYGQIYTDTQYF.

This sequence joins TRBV30 and TRBJ2-1; 13 positions agree with TRBD2. This CDR3 has 19 residues. V was clipped by 5 bases and J by 4 bases; unmatched bases: 17. Germline V CDR1 and CDR2: GTSNPN, SVGIG (reference sequence). The CDR3 DNA is TGTGCCTGGTCACCGACTGGACTAGCGGGAGTAGTTTTATACAATGAGCAGTTCTTC. Protein: CAWSPTGLAGVVLYNEQFF.

The rearrangement uses TRBV6-1 and TRBJ1-2; 7 bases agree with TRBD1. Germline CDR1 reads MNHNS; CDR2 reads SASEGT. CDR3 length: 17 residues. Trimming at V came to 2 bases and at J to 4 bases, leaving 13 bases not matched to a gene. The CDR3 DNA follows: TGTGCCAGCAGTGAAAAGGGGGGACAGAGACCTACCTATGGCTACACCTTC. Protein product: CASSEKGGQRPTYGYTF.

This clone was seen just once. Other DNA sequences of this sample code for an identical CDR3. Written as DNA, the CDR3 is TGTGCCAGCAGCGGAGGCGGCACTGAAGCTTTCTTT. It translates to CASSGGGTEAFF. The chain joins TRBV9 to TRBJ1-1; no definite D call. CDR1 is SGDLS, CDR2 YYNGEE, per germline. The CDR3 loop spans 12 amino acids. The V end was cut by 3 bases, the J end by 4 bases, with 7 bases between.

As for this clone: The same CDR3 also results from other DNA sequences found in this sample. J is TRBJ2-5 and V is TRBV5-1, with 8 bases matching TRBD2. CDR1 SGHRS and CDR2 YFSETQ come from the germline V gene. Trimming at V came to 1 base and at J to 4 bases, leaving 3 bases not matched to a gene. The CDR3 totals 14 residues. The CDR3 nucleotides are TGCGCCAGCAGCTTGACTCTAGCGGGAGAGACCCAGTACTTC. Translation gives CASSLTLAGETQYF.

The V and J genes are TRBV7-2 and TRBJ2-7; TRBD2 matches at 7 bases. From germline, CDR1 is SGHTA and CDR2 FQGNSA. V gave up 4 bases and J gave up 6 bases; unmatched junction bases: 9. This CDR3 spans 14 amino acids. CDR3 in DNA: TGTGCCAGCAGCTCTCCGACTAGCCGTTCCGAGCAGTACTTC. Residues: CASSSPTSRSEQYF.

Remarks on this clone: In the same sample, other DNA sequences code for this CDR3. V and J are TRBV5-1 and TRBJ1-2, with D maybe TRBD1 (5 bases). CDR1 is SGHRS, CDR2 YFSETQ, per germline. This CDR3 is 14 amino acids long. Trimming removed 0 bases at V and 1 base at J, with 7 bases between. The CDR3 spells CASSLGQGNYGYTF. For the CDR3, the DNA is TGCGCCAGCAGCTTGGGGCAGGGTAACTATGGCTACACCTTC.

V is TRBV7-9 and J is TRBJ1-5; D gene unclear. The CDR3 is 12 residues long. CDR1 and CDR2 (germline): SEHNR, FQNEAQ (reference sequence). Between the trimmed V and J ends, which lost 1 base and 9 bases, there was a span of 7 bases. The CDR3: CASSLGARPQHF. The CDR3 DNA follows: TGTGCCAGCAGCTTAGGGGCTCGGCCCCAGCATTTT.

The chain is built from TRBV19 and TRBJ1-5; tentative D call: TRBD1 (6 bases). V lost 9 bases, J lost 5 bases, and 20 bases lay in between. CDR3 size: 15 residues. Germline V lookup: CDR1 LNHDA, CDR2 SQIVND (reference sequence). The CDR3 loop reads CASNSGQLRHQPQHF. CDR3 nucleotides: TGTGCCAGCAACAGCGGACAGCTTAGGCATCAGCCCCAGCATTTT.

This chain links TRBV19 with TRBJ2-7; D gene unclear. The CDR3 totals 13 residues. V gave up 4 bases and J gave up 2 bases, with 9 bases separating them. The V gene's germline CDR1 is LNHDA and CDR2 SQIVND (reference sequence). CDR3 DNA: TGTGCCAGTAGTACCGGCCCGGCCTACGAGCAGTACTTC. This encodes CASSTGPAYEQYF. Complete variable domain (other parts from reference TRBV19 and TRBJ2-7): DGGITQSPKYLFRKEGQNVTLSCEQNLNHDAMYWYRQDPGQGLRLIYYSQIVNDFQKGDIAEGYSVSREKKESFPLTVTSAQKNPTAFYLCASSTGPAYEQYFGPGTRLTVT.